The present T cell receptor (beta chain) was sequenced within a study of cytomegalovirus exposure and HLA in healthy donors. Findings and caveats of the study: Upon later analysis, TCR association rates were observed to vary by HLA locus, being highest for DRB1 and lowest for HLA-C. Diagnosis of cytomegalovirus status made by the classifier reportedly showed high specificity and sensitivity.

Per the germline V gene, CDR1 is SGHRS and CDR2 is YFSETQ. Trimming pared 2 bases from V and 1 base from J, leaving 6 bases between. The CDR3 sequence is 13 residues long. This clone was observed a few times. The antigen remains unidentified. Vbeta (60) and Jbeta (13) primers were used in the PCR. TCRdb keeps only in-frame clones here, not all; method: immunoSEQ multiplex PCR. The sample holds approximately 170,000 clones; approximately 71% are singletons and the top ten take around 1.5%. The V gene is TRBV5-1, the J gene TRBJ2-5; D is unclear. The sample consisted of PBMCs. This TCR came from a girl between 10 and 17 years old in good health and CMV-seronegative. The CDR3 region is CASSFTAQETQYF. In DNA, the CDR3 is TGCGCCAGCAGCTTTACAGCCCAAGAGACCCAGTACTTC.